Presented here are 31 T cell receptor beta chains from one specimen sequenced in a study of neurological immune-mediated disorders. TCRdb re-called the 5' RACE reads through MiXCR, storing one row per CDR3 protein. The table lists about 24,000 distinct CDR3 sequences, roughly 7% of them singletons, with around 5% in the top ten. The sample consisted of PBMCs. The receptors originated from a woman in her 40s in good health.

The chain links TRBV20-1 to TRBJ2-3, with TRBD1 matching 8 bases. V trimming: 4 bases; J trimming: 7 bases; junction bases outside the gene matches: 10. The CDR3 has 14 amino acids. Germline V gene data show CDR1 as DFQATT and CDR2 as SNEGSKA (reference sequence). This chain's CDR3 is CSATGGLGIYTQYF. DNA of the CDR3: TGCAGTGCTACAGGGGGCCTGGGAATTTATACGCAGTATTTT.

This clonotype was counted ten times or more. The chain links TRBV28 to TRBJ2-1; D call uncertain. The CDR3 contains 12 residues. Germline V gene sequence: CDR1 MDHEN, CDR2 SYDVKM. The V gene lost 8 bases and the J gene lost 7 bases, with 12 bases spanning the gap. The chain's CDR3 is CASGILGNEQFF. In nucleotides, the CDR3 is TGTGCCAGCGGGATCTTAGGAAATGAGCAGTTCTTC.

This clonotype has a count of ten or more. This sequence joins TRBV3-1 and TRBJ2-1; D might be TRBD1 (5 bases). The CDR3 runs 15 residues. V shed 6 bases and J shed 3 bases, with 15 bases lying between them. Germline V gene lookup returns CDR1 LGHDT and CDR2 YNNKEL (reference sequence). The CDR3 DNA reads as TGTGCCAGCAGACCCAGGTCAGGGTACTACAATGAGCAGTTCTTC. Encoded protein: CASRPRSGYYNEQFF.

At least ten counts were recorded for this clonotype. CDR3 bases: TGCAGCGTTGGGAGGACACCTAACACCGGGGAGCTGTTTTTT. Encoded protein: CSVGRTPNTGELFF. The gene calls are TRBV29-1 and TRBJ2-2, with D possibly called TRBD1 or TRBD2 (5 bases each). Trimming took 4 bases from V and 2 from J, leaving 11 bases between them. CDR1 is SQVTM, CDR2 ANQGSEA, per germline. The CDR3 is 14 residues long.

This clonotype was recorded at least ten times. V is TRBV5-1 and J is TRBJ1-3; the match to TRBD1 covers 8 bases. CDR1 and CDR2 from the germline V gene are SGHRS and YFSETQ. The CDR3 extends over 15 amino acids. Trimming took 4 bases from V and 2 from J; bases not matched to a gene: 5. CDR3 region: CASSPQGAAGNTIYF. The CDR3 nucleotides are TGCGCCAGCAGCCCGCAGGGGGCTGCTGGAAACACCATATATTTT.

This clonotype was recorded many times. The V and J genes are TRBV5-1 and TRBJ2-7; 10 nucleotides match TRBD2. The CDR3 length is 15 residues. Germline values: CDR1 SGHRS, CDR2 YFSETQ. Trimming cost V 3 bases and J 7 bases; bases outside gene matches: 10. CDR3 sequence reads: CASSWSLAGEGEQYF. The CDR3 DNA is TGCGCCAGCAGCTGGAGCCTAGCGGGAGAAGGGGAGCAGTACTTC.

This clonotype was recorded many times. The chain is built from TRBV14 and TRBJ2-7; D is ambiguous. This CDR3 is 13 amino acids long. The germline CDR1 and CDR2 sequences are SGHDN and FVKESK. V lost 4 bases and J 6 bases, leaving 13 bases between the germline ends. CDR3 DNA sequence: TGTGCCAGCAGCCGGACGGCAGTGGGCGAGCAGTACTTC. Translation: CASSRTAVGEQYF. Looking up the rest from reference TRBV14 and TRBJ2-7 gives the full variable domain: EAGVTQFPSHSVIEKGQTVTLRCDPISGHDNLYWYRRVMGKEIKFLLHFVKESKQDESGMPNNRFLAERTGGTYSTLKVQPAELEDSGVYFCASSRTAVGEQYFGPGTRLTVT.

This clonotype ranks as medium-sized. This rearrangement joins TRBV20-1 to TRBJ2-1, with 11 bases matching TRBD2. Germline CDR1 and CDR2: DFQATT and SNEGSKA (reference sequence). V was clipped by 6 bases and J by 4 bases; unmatched bases: 8. The CDR3 is made up of 15 amino acids. The CDR3 loop is CSALRGLAEYNEQFF. CDR3 in DNA: TGCAGTGCCCTAAGGGGACTAGCGGAATACAATGAGCAGTTCTTC.

There are many counts of this clonotype. The V gene is TRBV20-1, the J gene TRBJ2-7, with 16 nucleotides matching TRBD2. Trimming at V came to 7 bases and at J to 4 bases, leaving 4 bases not matched to a gene. The CDR3 has 14 residues. Germline V gene lookup returns CDR1 DFQATT and CDR2 SNEGSKA (reference sequence). The CDR3 loop reads CSVGLAGGTYEQYF. DNA for the CDR3: TGCAGTGTGGGACTAGCGGGAGGGACTTACGAGCAGTACTTC.

The V and J genes are TRBV28 and TRBJ2-7; D remains unclear. Trimming left V 8 bases short and J 2 bases short, with 10 bases between. The CDR3 sequence is 12 residues long. Germline CDR1 is MDHEN and CDR2 is SYDVKM. The CDR3 sequence is CASLTLTYEQYF. DNA for the CDR3: TGTGCCAGCCTGACACTTACCTACGAGCAGTACTTC.

This clonotype was seen repeatedly, ten times or more. The V call is TRBV19, the J call TRBJ2-5, with 9 bases aligning to TRBD1. Trimming at V came to 6 bases and at J to 4 bases, leaving 6 bases not matched to a gene. CDR3 length: 14 residues. CDR1 LNHDA and CDR2 SQIVND come from the germline V gene (reference sequence). CDR3 nucleotide sequence: TGTGCCAGTAGGCTTACAGGGGGCACAGAGACCCAGTACTTC. Translating it yields CASRLTGGTETQYF.

This clonotype was seen ten or more times. The genes are TRBV30 and TRBJ2-7; weak D call: TRBD2 (6 bases). Trimming removed 4 bases from V and 2 bases from J, with 15 bases in between. The CDR3 sequence is 14 residues long. Germline lookup yields CDR1 GTSNPN and CDR2 SVGIG (reference sequence). The CDR3 reads CAWTAGTGAYEQYF. As DNA, the CDR3 is TGTGCCTGGACGGCGGGGACGGGAGCCTACGAGCAGTACTTC.

This clonotype has at least ten counts. The chain joins TRBV5-5 to TRBJ1-5; D is undetermined. CDR1 is SGHKS and CDR2 is YYEKEE in the germline V gene (reference sequence). Trimming cost V 2 bases and J 2 bases, with 17 bases left between them. CDR3 length: 17 residues. The CDR3 loop reads CASSLGNRATGNQPQHF. CDR3 DNA sequence: TGTGCCAGCAGCTTAGGTAACAGAGCAACAGGCAATCAGCCCCAGCATTTT.

This clonotype was seen ten or more times. The chain joins TRBV29-1 to TRBJ2-3, with TRBD2 identical over 10 bases. V shed 6 bases, J shed 5 bases, and the junction held 8 bases outside the gene matches. The CDR3 consists of 14 residues. Germline CDR1 SQVTM, CDR2 ANQGSEA. CDR3 in DNA: TGCAGCGTGGGAGCTAGCGGGAGTCGAGATACGCAGTATTTT. Amino acid sequence: CSVGASGSRDTQYF.

The table lists this clonotype with many counts. The chain employs TRBV20-1 and TRBJ2-2; D is perhaps TRBD2 (6 bases). V was pared by 6 bases and J by 7 bases, with 18 bases between. This CDR3 spans 14 amino acids. Germline V lookup: CDR1 DFQATT, CDR2 SNEGSKA (reference sequence). CDR3: CSASRDSLHGELFF. CDR3 DNA sequence: TGCAGTGCCAGCCGGGACTCCCTCCACGGGGAGCTGTTTTTT.

There are many counts of this clonotype. V usage is TRBV20-1 and J usage is TRBJ2-3, with unresolved D. V was cut by 4 bases and J by 2 bases, with 7 bases left in between. CDR3 length: 12 amino acids. Germline CDR1 and CDR2: DFQATT and SNEGSKA (reference sequence). The CDR3 bases are TGCAGTGCTACACCCTCCACAGATACGCAGTATTTT. It is translated as CSATPSTDTQYF.

This clonotype showed up many times. The V gene is TRBV19, the J gene TRBJ2-1, with a possible D match to TRBD2 (6 bases). The V and J ends lost 7 bases and 3 bases respectively, with 13 bases between them. Germline V lookup: CDR1 LNHDA, CDR2 SQIVND (reference sequence). CDR3 size: 14 residues. CDR3 in amino acids: CASKAGIDYNEQFF. CDR3 DNA: TGTGCCAGTAAGGCGGGAATCGACTACAATGAGCAGTTCTTC.

This sequence joins TRBV20-1 and TRBJ1-2; TRBD1 agrees at 9 bases. The CDR3 is 13 amino acids. Trimming removed 7 bases from V and 4 bases from J; junction bases left unmatched: 7. The germline gives CDR1 DFQATT, CDR2 SNEGSKA (reference sequence). The CDR3 region is CSVPQGAGYGYTF. The CDR3 nucleotides are TGCAGTGTTCCACAGGGGGCTGGCTATGGCTACACCTTC.

This clonotype was observed at least ten times. This chain connects TRBV5-1 to TRBJ1-5, with D unclear. The CDR3 covers 14 residues. V dropped 5 bases and J dropped 2 bases, with 11 bases sitting between them. Looked up from germline, CDR1 is SGHRS and CDR2 is YFSETQ. CDR3 sequence reads: CASRSEAGNQPQHF. For the CDR3, the DNA is TGCGCCAGCAGGAGTGAGGCCGGCAATCAGCCCCAGCATTTT.

This clonotype was found many times. The genes are TRBV20-1 and TRBJ2-3, with TRBD1 matching 7 bases. The CDR3 covers 15 residues. Germline V gene lookup returns CDR1 DFQATT and CDR2 SNEGSKA (reference sequence). V lost 3 bases and J lost 4; bases outside the gene matches: 10. For the CDR3, the DNA is TGCAGTGCTAGGTCCCCAGGGGGTGTCGCAGATACGCAGTATTTT. This sequence encodes CSARSPGGVADTQYF.

This clonotype was counted once. V is TRBV11-2 and J is TRBJ2-2; 7 bases are a match to TRBD2. Trimming took 5 bases from V and 4 from J; bases not matched to a gene: 7. Germline CDR1 reads SGHAT; CDR2 reads FQNNGV. The CDR3 consists of 15 residues. CDR3 nucleotide sequence: TGTGCCAGCAGCCGCTGGGGGGGGGTCACCGGGGAGCTGTTTTTT. It yields the protein CASSRWGGVTGELFF.

This clonotype was seen ten or more times. CDR3 region: CSARPLDRGAGELFF. CDR3 nucleotide sequence: TGCAGTGCTAGGCCTTTGGACAGGGGCGCCGGGGAGCTGTTTTTT. The chain employs TRBV20-1 and TRBJ2-2, with 9 bases fitting TRBD1. CDR3 length: 15 amino acids. Germline V gives CDR1 DFQATT, CDR2 SNEGSKA (reference sequence). V trimming: 3 bases; J trimming: 6 bases; junction bases outside the gene matches: 8.

This clonotype was counted ten times or more. The chain joins TRBV20-1 to TRBJ2-6; D is tentatively TRBD1 or TRBD2 (7 bases each). The V end was cut by 6 bases, the J end by 0 bases, with 9 bases between. CDR1 is DFQATT and CDR2 is SNEGSKA in the germline V gene (reference sequence). CDR3 length equals 14 residues. CDR3 sequence reads: CSARGGSGANVLTF. CDR3 sequence (DNA): TGCAGTGCCAGGGGGGGCTCTGGGGCCAACGTCCTGACTTTC.

The CDR3 sequence is CASSLSPGLGTITDTQYF. For the CDR3, the DNA is TGTGCCAGCAGTTTAAGCCCGGGACTAGGAACAATCACAGATACGCAGTATTTT. The J gene is TRBJ2-3, the V gene TRBV28; 8 bases fit TRBD2. The germline V gene encodes CDR1 MDHEN and CDR2 SYDVKM. V lost 2 bases and J lost 2; bases outside the gene matches: 12. CDR3 length: 18 residues.

This clonotype has at least ten counts. The J gene is TRBJ2-5, the V gene TRBV7-2; 7 bases fit TRBD2. The germline V gene encodes CDR1 SGHTA and CDR2 FQGNSA. The CDR3 consists of 17 residues. Losses at the gene ends were 4 bases for V and 7 bases for J; bases not matched to a gene: 18. CDR3 region: CASSSTRTGGPRGTQYF. As DNA, the CDR3 is TGTGCCAGCAGCTCCACCCGCACGGGGGGACCTCGGGGGACCCAGTACTTC.

This clonotype was counted ten times or more. V is TRBV18 and J is TRBJ1-1; perhaps TRBD1 as D (6 bases). V was shortened by 0 bases and J by 0 bases, with 14 bases between the two germline ends. Germline lookup yields CDR1 KGHSH and CDR2 LQKENI. The length of the CDR3 is 17 residues. CDR3 DNA sequence: TGTGCCAGCTCACCACCCGTGGAGGGGGTGGTGAACACTGAAGCTTTCTTT. As protein: CASSPPVEGVVNTEAFF. The entire variable domain, with the rest obtained from reference TRBV18 and TRBJ1-1, is as follows: NAGVMQNPRHLVRRRGQEARLRCSPMKGHSHVYWYRQLPEEGLKFMVYLQKENIIDESGMPKERFSAEFPKEGPSILRIQQVVRGDSAAYFCASSPPVEGVVNTEAFFGQGTRLTVV.

This clonotype occurred many times. The V call is TRBV20-1, the J call TRBJ2-1, with TRBD2 matching over 8 bases. The CDR3 runs to 14 residues. The junction had 9 bases not matched to a gene; V was cut back by 3 bases and J by 8 bases. From germline, CDR1 is DFQATT and CDR2 SNEGSKA (reference sequence). The CDR3 DNA follows: TGCAGTGCTAGGAGGGTCGGGGGGGAGGATGAGCAGTTCTTC. Translation: CSARRVGGEDEQFF.

In this sample, this clonotype turned up many times. V usage is TRBV27 and J usage is TRBJ2-7; 10 bases align to TRBD2. The V and J ends lost 3 bases and 6 bases, in that order; junction bases with no gene match: 8. The germline V gene has CDR1 MNHEY and CDR2 SMNVEV (reference sequence). CDR3 length equals 15 residues. The chain's CDR3 is CASSLASGSTFEQYF. The CDR3 DNA reads as TGTGCCAGCAGTTTGGCTAGCGGGAGCACGTTCGAGCAGTACTTC.

The chain uses TRBV20-1 and TRBJ1-5, with TRBD1 as a possible D gene (6 bases). The CDR3 spans 15 residues. Germline V gene lookup returns CDR1 DFQATT and CDR2 SNEGSKA (reference sequence). V was shortened by 6 bases and J by 3 bases, with 18 bases between the two germline ends. The CDR3 protein is CSAITVQGNNQPQHF. The CDR3 bases are TGCAGTGCCATTACCGTACAGGGAAACAATCAGCCCCAGCATTTT.

This chain uses TRBV5-5 with TRBJ2-3; D is uncertain. This CDR3 has 14 amino acids. V lost 4 bases and J lost 6, with 15 bases in between. Germline CDR1 reads SGHKS; CDR2 reads YYEKEE (reference sequence). The CDR3 region has the DNA TGTGCCAGCAGCCTTAGGTGGGCGGACGATACGCAGTATTTT. Its translation: CASSLRWADDTQYF.

This clonotype was recorded at least ten times. This sequence joins TRBV7-2 and TRBJ2-5, with 10 bases lining up with TRBD2. This CDR3 is built from 16 residues. Germline CDR1 is SGHTA and CDR2 is FQGNSA. With 0 bases clipped from V and 4 bases from J, the junction kept 5 bases outside the gene matches. The CDR3 DNA follows: TGTGCCAGCAGCTTAGCGGCTAGCGGGGGAAGAGAGACCCAGTACTTC. It is translated as CASSLAASGGRETQYF.